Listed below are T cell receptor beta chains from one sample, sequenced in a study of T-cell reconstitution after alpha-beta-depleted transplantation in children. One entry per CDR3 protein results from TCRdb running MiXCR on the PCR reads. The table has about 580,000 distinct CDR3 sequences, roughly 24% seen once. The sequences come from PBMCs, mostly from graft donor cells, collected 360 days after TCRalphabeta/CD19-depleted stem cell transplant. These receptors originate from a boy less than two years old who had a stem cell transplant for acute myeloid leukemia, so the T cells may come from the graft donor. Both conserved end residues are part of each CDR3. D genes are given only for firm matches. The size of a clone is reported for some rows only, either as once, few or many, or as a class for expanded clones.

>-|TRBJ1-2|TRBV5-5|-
CASSSSGTLDYGYTF
TGTGCCAGCAGCTCGTCCGGGACACTAGACTATGGCTACACCTTC
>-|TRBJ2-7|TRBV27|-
CASSLAGQPYEQYF
TGTGCCAGCAGTTTAGCGGGACAGCCCTACGAGCAGTACTTC
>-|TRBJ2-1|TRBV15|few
CATSSRGANEQFF
TGTGCCACCAGCAGCAGGGGGGCAAATGAGCAGTTCTTC
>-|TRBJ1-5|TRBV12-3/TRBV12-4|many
CASSANSNQPQHF
TGTGCCAGCAGTGCAAATAGCAATCAGCCCCAGCATTTT
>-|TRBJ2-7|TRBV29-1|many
CSVGGFRDTEQYF
TGCAGCGTTGGAGGGTTCCGGGACACCGAGCAGTACTTC
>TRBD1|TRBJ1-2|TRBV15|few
CATSTKIGDRGGYGYTF
TGTGCCACCAGCACAAAGATCGGGGACAGGGGAGGCTATGGCTACACCTTC
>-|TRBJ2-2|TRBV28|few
CASEGRTGELFF
TGTGCCAGCGAGGGTCGGACCGGGGAGCTGTTTTTT
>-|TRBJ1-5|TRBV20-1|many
CSASGANSNQPQHF
TGCAGTGCTAGTGGAGCGAATAGCAATCAGCCCCAGCATTTT
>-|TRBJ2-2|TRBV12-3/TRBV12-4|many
CASSFGQGAGELFF
TGTGCCAGCAGTTTCGGGCAGGGCGCCGGGGAGCTGTTTTTT
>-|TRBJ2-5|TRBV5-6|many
CASSFESRRMSETQYF
TGTGCCAGCAGCTTCGAATCCAGGCGTATGTCAGAGACCCAGTACTTC
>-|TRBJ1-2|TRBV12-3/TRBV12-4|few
CASSGRGDGYTF
TGTGCCAGCAGTGGACGGGGTGATGGCTACACCTTC
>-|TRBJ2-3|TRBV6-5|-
CASSNRVDTQYF
TGTGCCAGCAGCAACAGGGTGGATACGCAGTATTTT
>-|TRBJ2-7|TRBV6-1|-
CASSDGARDGYEQYF
TGTGCCAGCAGCGACGGGGCCAGGGACGGCTACGAGCAGTACTTC
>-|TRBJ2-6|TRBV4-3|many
CASSQGFSGANVLTF
TGCGCCAGCAGCCAAGGATTCTCTGGGGCCAACGTCCTGACTTTC
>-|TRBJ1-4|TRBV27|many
CASRKTNEKLFF
TGTGCCAGCCGAAAGACTAATGAAAAACTGTTTTTT
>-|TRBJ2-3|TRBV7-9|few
CASSLSLKAQYF
TGTGCCAGCAGCTTATCTCTAAAGGCGCAGTATTTT
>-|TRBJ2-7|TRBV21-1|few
CASSKDPDRFSYEQYF
TGTGCCAGCAGCAAAGATCCCGACAGGTTCTCCTACGAGCAGTACTTC
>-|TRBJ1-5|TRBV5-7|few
CASSHARGGLYQPQHF
TGTGCCAGCAGCCATGCTCGGGGGGGACTTTATCAGCCCCAGCATTTT
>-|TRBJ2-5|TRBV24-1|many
CATSDQPYKGHRETQYF
TGTGCCACCAGTGATCAACCCTATAAGGGACATCGAGAGACCCAGTACTTC
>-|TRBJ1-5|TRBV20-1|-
CSAILGESNQPQHF
TGCAGTGCTATCCTCGGGGAGAGCAATCAGCCCCAGCATTTT
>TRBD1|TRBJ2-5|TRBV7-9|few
CASSFHGQGQETQYF
TGTGCCAGCAGCTTTCACGGACAGGGACAAGAGACCCAGTACTTC
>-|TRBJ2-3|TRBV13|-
CASSLGGGAPRIRTQYF
TGTGCCAGCAGCTTAGGAGGGGGGGCCCCCAGGATCCGTACGCAGTATTTT
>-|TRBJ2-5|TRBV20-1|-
CSASGAKPF
TGCAGTGCTAGTGGAGCTAAGCCCTTC
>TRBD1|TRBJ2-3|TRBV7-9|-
CASSLEGGRGGADTQYF
TGTGCCAGCAGCTTAGAAGGTGGAAGAGGGGGCGCAGATACGCAGTATTTT
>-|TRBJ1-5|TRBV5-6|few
CASSLGGPLNQPQHF
TGTGCCAGCAGCTTGGGAGGCCCTTTAAATCAGCCCCAGCATTTT
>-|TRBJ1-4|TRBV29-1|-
CSVEDRGPTNEKLFF
TGCAGCGTTGAAGATCGAGGTCCAACTAATGAAAAACTGTTTTTT
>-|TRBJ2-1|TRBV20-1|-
CSAMRGLSYNEQFF
TGCAGTGCCATGCGGGGACTCTCCTACAATGAGCAGTTCTTC
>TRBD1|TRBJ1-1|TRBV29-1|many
CSVGGTGGFWDPEAFF
TGCAGCGTCGGTGGGACAGGGGGCTTTTGGGATCCTGAAGCTTTCTTT
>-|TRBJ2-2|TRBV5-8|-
CASSTYRAQDTGELFF
TGTGCCAGCAGCACTTACAGGGCCCAGGACACCGGGGAGCTGTTTTTT
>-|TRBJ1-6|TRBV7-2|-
CASESGPGGSSPLHF
TGTGCCAGCGAATCGGGACCTGGGGGTAGTTCACCCCTCCACTTT
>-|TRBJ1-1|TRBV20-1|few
CSAHRRVAEAFF
TGCAGTGCCCACAGGCGGGTCGCTGAAGCTTTCTTT
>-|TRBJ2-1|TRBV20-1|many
CSATDYRLNEQFF
TGCAGTGCTACGGACTACCGACTCAATGAGCAGTTCTTC
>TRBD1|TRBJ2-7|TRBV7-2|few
CASSYAAQGANEQYF
TGTGCCAGCAGCTACGCCGCGCAGGGGGCGAACGAGCAGTACTTC
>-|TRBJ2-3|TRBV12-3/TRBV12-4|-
CASSYPDPNTDTQYF
TGTGCCAGCAGTTACCCGGACCCAAACACAGATACGCAGTATTTT
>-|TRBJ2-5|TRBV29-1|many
CSAQRGPEQETQYF
TGCAGCGCTCAACGGGGTCCCGAACAAGAGACCCAGTACTTC
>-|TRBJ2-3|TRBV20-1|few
CSASRGLRTDTQYF
TGCAGTGCTAGTCGGGGACTCCGCACAGATACGCAGTATTTT
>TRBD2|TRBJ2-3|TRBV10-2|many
CASSHQGLAGFDTQYF
TGCGCCAGCAGCCACCAGGGACTAGCTGGTTTCGATACGCAGTATTTT
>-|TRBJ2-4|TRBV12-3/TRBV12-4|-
CASSFGRLIQYF
TGTGCCAGCAGTTTTGGGCGACTCATTCAGTACTTC